Listed below are T cell receptor beta chains from one sample, sequenced in a study of identical twins. MiXCR was run by TCRdb on the 5' RACE reads, yielding one entry per CDR3 protein. The sample yields 450,000 or so distinct CDR3 sequences, 11% to 15% seen once. These sequences were also reported in another study, on yellow fever vaccine responses in identical twins.

The sequenced sample was CD4+ T cells sorted from blood. These receptors were taken from a young woman in good health. Each CDR3 is given with its conserved first and last residue. The D gene is left open where the match is weak. Expanded clones are given a class, and other clones once, few, many or no size at all.

clone_size: NA; d_call: TRBD1; v_call: TRBV14; j_call: TRBJ2-7; cdr3_aa: CASSPRTGFRYEQYF; cdr3_nt: TGTGCCAGCAGCCCTCGGACAGGTTTTCGCTACGAGCAGTACTTC
clone_size: many; d_call: NA; v_call: TRBV2; j_call: TRBJ1-5; cdr3_aa: CASTNGGYQPQHF; cdr3_nt: TGTGCCAGCACCAATGGGGGGTATCAGCCCCAGCATTTT
clone_size: once; d_call: TRBD1; v_call: TRBV5-1; j_call: TRBJ1-1; cdr3_aa: CASSLGQGLNTEAFF; cdr3_nt: TGCGCCAGCAGCTTGGGACAGGGGTTGAACACTGAAGCTTTCTTT
clone_size: NA; d_call: TRBD2; v_call: TRBV20-1; j_call: TRBJ2-7; cdr3_aa: CSASLSPSGTSSEQYF; cdr3_nt: TGCAGTGCTAGCTTGTCCCCTAGCGGCACCTCCAGCGAGCAGTACTTC
clone_size: NA; d_call: TRBD1; v_call: TRBV20-1; j_call: TRBJ2-7; cdr3_aa: CSAPNSGTGTYEQYF; cdr3_nt: TGCAGTGCGCCGAACTCCGGGACAGGGACCTACGAGCAGTACTTC
clone_size: many; d_call: NA; v_call: TRBV12-3/TRBV12-4; j_call: TRBJ2-7; cdr3_aa: CASSLGRSGGEQYF; cdr3_nt: TGTGCCAGCAGTCTGGGCCGATCGGGTGGCGAGCAGTACTTC
clone_size: NA; d_call: TRBD2; v_call: TRBV5-1; j_call: TRBJ2-3; cdr3_aa: CASSLVPSGGSVTQYF; cdr3_nt: TGCGCCAGCAGCTTGGTTCCTAGCGGGGGTTCGGTTACGCAGTATTTT
clone_size: few; d_call: NA; v_call: TRBV12-3/TRBV12-4; j_call: TRBJ2-7; cdr3_aa: CASSPKLAATYEQYF; cdr3_nt: TGTGCCAGCAGCCCAAAACTAGCTGCAACCTACGAGCAGTACTTC
clone_size: NA; d_call: TRBD1; v_call: TRBV28; j_call: TRBJ2-7; cdr3_aa: CASSSPGQHSYEQYF; cdr3_nt: TGTGCCAGCAGTTCCCCGGGACAGCATTCCTACGAGCAGTACTTC
clone_size: NA; d_call: NA; v_call: TRBV21-1; j_call: TRBJ1-5; cdr3_aa: CASSKDPPGHRSNQPQHF; cdr3_nt: TGTGCCAGCAGCAAAGATCCCCCGGGACACCGTAGCAATCAGCCCCAGCATTTT
clone_size: many; d_call: TRBD1; v_call: TRBV29-1; j_call: TRBJ2-2; cdr3_aa: CSVAPDRDTGELFF; cdr3_nt: TGCAGCGTTGCCCCGGACAGGGACACCGGGGAGCTGTTTTTT
clone_size: many; d_call: NA; v_call: TRBV29-1; j_call: TRBJ1-1; cdr3_aa: CSVERATNTEAFF; cdr3_nt: TGCAGCGTTGAAAGGGCCACGAACACTGAAGCTTTCTTT
clone_size: NA; d_call: TRBD1; v_call: TRBV2; j_call: TRBJ2-1; cdr3_aa: CASNEGASNEQFF; cdr3_nt: TGTGCCAGCAACGAGGGGGCAAGCAATGAGCAGTTCTTC
clone_size: NA; d_call: NA; v_call: TRBV7-2; j_call: TRBJ2-5; cdr3_aa: CASSLDRGVGETQYF; cdr3_nt: TGTGCCAGCAGCTTAGATCGAGGGGTGGGAGAGACCCAGTACTTC
clone_size: few; d_call: NA; v_call: TRBV7-3; j_call: TRBJ2-6; cdr3_aa: CASSSRDSDSGANVLTF; cdr3_nt: TGTGCCAGCAGCTCTCGTGACAGCGACTCTGGGGCCAACGTCCTGACTTTC
clone_size: few; d_call: NA; v_call: TRBV7-2; j_call: TRBJ1-1; cdr3_aa: CASSLRDTAFF; cdr3_nt: TGTGCCAGCAGCTTAAGGGACACGGCTTTCTTT